The 8 T cell receptor beta chains given below trace back to one sample, sequenced in a study of identical twins. TCRdb redid the calling of the 5' RACE reads with MiXCR, one entry per CDR3 protein. The data contain around 490,000 distinct CDR3 sequences, roughly 15% of them singletons. These sequences were also reported in another study, on yellow fever vaccine responses in identical twins.

The sample consisted of CD4+ T cells sorted from blood. Source of these receptors: a woman younger than 30 in good health.

V and J are TRBV18 and TRBJ1-1; D remains unclear. There are 14 residues in the CDR3. The V gene lost 4 bases and the J gene lost 1 base, with 10 bases spanning the gap. CDR1 KGHSH and CDR2 LQKENI come from the germline V gene. CDR3 sequence: CASSQWERNTEAFF. CDR3 bases: TGTGCCAGCTCACAATGGGAGAGGAACACTGAAGCTTTCTTT.

This clonotype was seen a handful of times. This chain uses TRBV12-3 or TRBV12-4 with TRBJ2-2; maybe TRBD1 (5 bases). The CDR3 sequence is 13 residues long. V was trimmed by 6 bases and J by 4 bases, leaving 9 bases between them. The CDR3 nucleotides are TGTGCCAGCAGAAAGACAGTCACCGGGGAGCTGTTTTTT. It translates to CASRKTVTGELFF.

This clonotype was seen at least ten times. The chain combines TRBV3-1 with TRBJ1-5; D gene unclear. Deletions cut 1 base from V and 0 bases from J, with 4 bases between. Germline V gene data show CDR1 as LGHDT and CDR2 as YNNKEL (reference sequence). The CDR3 has 14 amino acids. In nucleotides, the CDR3 is TGTGCCAGCAGCCAAGGATATAGCAATCAGCCCCAGCATTTT. This translates into CASSQGYSNQPQHF.

This clonotype was recorded a few times. This chain uses TRBV5-1 with TRBJ2-1; 10 nucleotides match TRBD1. V trimming: 3 bases; J trimming: 8 bases; junction bases outside the gene matches: 14. Germline V lookup: CDR1 SGHRS, CDR2 YFSETQ. This CDR3 has 17 residues. CDR3 sequence: CASSSLLPGQGSYEQFF. The CDR3 region has the DNA TGCGCCAGCAGCTCGCTGCTACCGGGACAGGGGAGCTATGAGCAGTTCTTC.

The gene calls are TRBV10-3 and TRBJ2-3; 10 positions match TRBD2. This CDR3 has 14 amino acids. Germline values: CDR1 ENHRY, CDR2 SYGVKD. Trimming cost V 5 bases and J 4 bases; bases outside gene matches: 3. CDR3 region: CAISIAGGSDTQYF. CDR3 coding DNA: TGTGCCATCAGTATAGCGGGGGGATCAGATACGCAGTATTTT.

Ten or more counts support this clonotype. The gene calls are TRBV12-3 or TRBV12-4 and TRBJ2-1; no definite D call. V lost 0 bases and J 7 bases, leaving 10 bases between the germline ends. The CDR3 totals 14 residues. The chain's CDR3 is CASSLALVSNEQFF. In nucleotides, the CDR3 is TGTGCCAGCAGTTTAGCCTTGGTTAGTAATGAGCAGTTCTTC.

The chain is built from TRBV29-1 and TRBJ1-1; TRBD1 might be the D (5 bases). The CDR3 runs to 13 residues. Germline CDR1 SQVTM, CDR2 ANQGSEA. The V end was cut by 6 bases, the J end by 1 base, with 12 bases between. CDR3: CSVRLQENTEAFF. The CDR3 DNA follows: TGCAGCGTGAGGCTACAGGAGAACACTGAAGCTTTCTTT.

The chain combines TRBV28 with TRBJ2-5, with a possible D match to TRBD1 (5 bases). The CDR3 runs to 15 residues. V gave up 3 bases and J gave up 4 bases, with 15 bases separating them. CDR1 is MDHEN, CDR2 SYDVKM, per germline. The CDR3, as DNA: TGTGCCAGCAGTTTGGGGCCTAGAATCCTAGAGACCCAGTACTTC. Protein sequence: CASSLGPRILETQYF.